The 14 T cell receptor beta chains below come from one sample, sequenced in a study of human CD8 memory T cell subsets (dated by TCRdb to 2020 to 2021). For sequencing, a NextSeq 550 was employed. A Human TCR Profiling Kit was used to prepare UMI-labeled 5' RACE TCRbeta libraries. The reads underwent TCRdb reprocessing, giving one record for each CDR3 protein sequence and no DNA. This sample's table contains about 6,200 distinct CDR3 sequences. In total, the top ten clones hold about a third of the sample. Sequencing was done on a sample of CD8+ effector memory T cells (TEM) sorted from PBMCs. The cell subset or site label on this specimen signifies: effector memory CD8 T cells, CCR7- CD45RO+ CD95+. The source of these receptors is a human donor in good health.

The chain links TRBV19 to TRBJ1-1. This CDR3 is 14 amino acids long. Germline CDR1 is LNHDA and CDR2 is SQIVND (reference sequence). CDR3 amino acids: CASSIEGIGSEAFF.

The gene calls are TRBV3-1 and TRBJ2-2; the D call of TRBD2 rests on TCRdb alone, since no DNA is present to check it. Germline-derived CDR1 and CDR2 are LGHDT and YNNKEL (reference sequence). The CDR3 extends over 14 amino acids. The CDR3 protein is CASIAGPNTGELFF.

The chain employs TRBV7-3 and TRBJ2-1; the TRBD2 assignment by TCRdb is unverifiable without DNA. Germline loops: CDR1 SGHTA, CDR2 FQGTGA. CDR3 length: 15 residues. CDR3 residues: CASSLLADSYNEQFF. The full variable domain, rest sourced from reference TRBV7-3 and TRBJ2-1, is GAGVSQTPSNKVTEKGKYVELRCDPISGHTALYWYRQSLGQGPEFLIYFQGTGAADDSGLPNDRFFAVRPEGSVSTLKIQRTERGDSAVYLCASSLLADSYNEQFFGPGTRLTVL.

The CDR3 reads CASTHKRVRDRSLAEAFF. This chain links TRBV11-2 with TRBJ1-1; TCRdb's D call, TRBD1, is unchecked because there is no DNA. Germline CDR1 reads SGHAT; CDR2 reads FQNNGV. The CDR3 is 18 amino acids. Filled out from reference TRBV11-2 and TRBJ1-1, the complete variable domain reads EAGVAQSPRYKIIEKRQSVAFWCNPISGHATLYWYQQILGQGPKLLIQFQNNGVVDDSQLPKDRFSAERLKGVDSTLKIQPAKLEDSAVYLCASTHKRVRDRSLAEAFFGQGTRLTVV.

This rearrangement joins TRBV7-8 to TRBJ2-3; as DNA is missing, the TRBD2 call by TCRdb cannot be tested. Germline assignment: CDR1 SGHVS and CDR2 FQNEAQ. This CDR3 comprises 18 residues. CDR3: CASSSFEGLAGNTDTQYF.

The chain has TRBV4-3 and TRBJ1-1. The germline V gene has CDR1 LGHNA and CDR2 YSLEER. This CDR3 is 16 amino acids long. The CDR3 region is CASSQVVRVFDTEAFF.

The chain is built from TRBV28 and TRBJ1-2; TCRdb picks TRBD1, but there is no DNA to check that call. Germline V gives CDR1 MDHEN, CDR2 SYDVKM. CDR3 length: 14 residues. The CDR3 loop reads CASTPAGQFYGYTF.

Here the CDR3 reads CSALDRELGDYQPQHF. The chain carries TRBV20-1 and TRBJ1-5; as DNA is missing, the TRBD1 call by TCRdb cannot be tested. CDR3 length equals 16 residues. Per germline, CDR1 DFQATT and CDR2 SNEGSKA (reference sequence).

The V and J genes are TRBV5-5 and TRBJ1-5. The CDR3 sequence is 14 residues long. CDR1 is SGHKS and CDR2 is YYEKEE in the germline V gene (reference sequence). The CDR3 here is CASSLTTGNQPQHF.

The genes are TRBV11-2 and TRBJ1-1; the TRBD1 assignment by TCRdb is unverifiable without DNA. The V gene's germline CDR1 is SGHAT and CDR2 FQNNGV. This CDR3 is 14 amino acids long. CDR3 loop: CASSFGGVNTEAFF.

This sequence joins TRBV13 and TRBJ2-1; TCRdb's D call of TRBD2 is untestable without DNA. The germline gives CDR1 PRHDT, CDR2 FYEKMQ (reference sequence). The length of the CDR3 is 15 residues. CDR3 loop: CASSPGTLSNNEQFF.

The chain is built from TRBV5-1 and TRBJ2-2; TCRdb reports TRBD1, a call that lacks DNA to check it against. Germline assignment: CDR1 SGHRS and CDR2 YFSETQ. This CDR3 has 15 residues. CDR3 sequence reads: CASSLEQGWAGELFF.

The genes are TRBV7-9 and TRBJ2-7; TCRdb indicates TRBD1, and absent DNA this call remains unverified. Looked up from germline, CDR1 is SEHNR and CDR2 is FQNEAQ (reference sequence). The CDR3 runs to 15 residues. This chain's CDR3 is CASSFDGTGIYEQYF.

The chain carries TRBV27 and TRBJ2-5; TCRdb reports TRBD2, a call that lacks DNA to check it against. The CDR3 has 14 residues. Per the germline V gene, CDR1 is MNHEY and CDR2 is SMNVEV (reference sequence). This CDR3 is CASSLFPSGETQYF.